These T cell receptor beta chains were read from a single sample in a study of metastatic and nonmetastatic thyroid tumors. TCRdb re-called clones from the PCR reads using MiXCR. The table records about 38,000 clones, more than 45% of them present only once. The sequencing sample was made of tumor tissue. The origin of the receptors is a male donor with papillary thyroid cancer or a benign thyroid nodule (not recorded which). Some clones in this sample may be carry-over from other donors' samples. CDR3s include the opening cysteine and the closing phenylalanine or tryptophan. Clone sizes are given selectively: once, few, many, or a class where the clone is expanded.

clone size	V gene	CDR3 protein
NA	TRBV6-5	CASSPRPTNTEAFF
NA	TRBV5-1	CASSLGLAGGPDTGELFF
NA	TRBV5-5	CASSPGTGGVREYF
NA	TRBV6-4	CASSDGQGATGELFF
NA	TRBV7-2	CASSGSGGAYEQYF
NA	TRBV6-1	CASTGQNANTEAFF
few	TRBV10-1	CASRGGDRRNSMRGYTF
NA	TRBV4-2	CASSQLGAGGRETQYF
NA	TRBV20-1	CSARGGGEVDQFF
NA	TRBV11-1	CASTLGPAGPYNEQFF
NA	TRBV15	CATSSRPKETQYF
NA	TRBV20-1	CSAREPPELKEYF
few	TRBV7-2	CASSSTGFEQFF
NA	TRBV4-3	CASSQQPPGQTIEETQYF
NA	TRBV12-3/TRBV12-4	CASSLQGNTEAFF
NA	TRBV28	CASSLLKGTGWMTPLHF
few	TRBV27	CASSALAGGQETQYF
NA	TRBV30	CAWSVTAYEQYF
NA	TRBV28	CASNGGLIEAFF
NA	TRBV12-3/TRBV12-4	CASSLSNNYGYTF
few	TRBV10-3	CAISESMVGDDTEAFF
NA	TRBV19	CASTTPGDRNTGELFF
NA	TRBV6-1	CASRRDRTNTEAFF
many	TRBV2	CASSVGTGSSPLHF
NA	TRBV4-1	CASSYGTGNSPLHF
NA	TRBV7-3	CASSSTGTGADTQYF
NA	TRBV4-3	CASSPSLADYNEQFF
once	TRBV19	CASSPTSGGYTRADNEQFF
NA	TRBV6-1	CASSERGAYQPQHF
few	TRBV6-5	CASSYPAGQGQSNQPQHF
NA	TRBV11-2	CASSLEAGADTGELFF
once	TRBV11-3	CASSRGQETDTQYF
few	TRBV6-1	CASRERQALYEQYF
few	TRBV30	CAWSRLGYEQYF
NA	TRBV12-3/TRBV12-4	CASSPGLAGVGAQYF
NA	TRBV5-1	CASSFRLNSYEQYF
NA	TRBV7-3	CASSLIPGTGAYSNQPQHF
NA	TRBV30	CAWSHTRLGTLGNQPQHF
NA	TRBV7-2	CASSGGGGVGNTIYF
NA	TRBV28	CASSKGLRFLGVKLYTF